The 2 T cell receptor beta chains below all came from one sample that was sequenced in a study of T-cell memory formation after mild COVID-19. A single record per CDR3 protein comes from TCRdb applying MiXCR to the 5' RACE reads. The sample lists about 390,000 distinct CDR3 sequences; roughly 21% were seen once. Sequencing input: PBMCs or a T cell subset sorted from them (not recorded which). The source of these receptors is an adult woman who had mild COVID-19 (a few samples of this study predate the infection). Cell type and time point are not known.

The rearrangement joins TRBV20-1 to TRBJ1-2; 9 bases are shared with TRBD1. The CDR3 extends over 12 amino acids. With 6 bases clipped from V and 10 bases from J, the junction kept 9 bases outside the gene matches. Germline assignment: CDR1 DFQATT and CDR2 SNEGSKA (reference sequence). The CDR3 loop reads CSALGQGKDYTF. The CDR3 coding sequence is TGCAGTGCCCTCGGACAGGGGAAGGACTACACCTTC.

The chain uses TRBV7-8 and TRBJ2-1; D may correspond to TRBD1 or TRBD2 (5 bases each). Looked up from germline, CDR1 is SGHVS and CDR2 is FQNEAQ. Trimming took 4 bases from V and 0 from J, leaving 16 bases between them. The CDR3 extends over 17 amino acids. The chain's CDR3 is CASSSSRGVSSYNEQFF. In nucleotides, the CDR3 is TGTGCCAGCAGCTCCTCGAGGGGCGTTAGCTCCTACAATGAGCAGTTCTTC.